The rows below give T cell receptor beta chains drawn from one sample of a study of shared clonotypes between healthy human individuals. TCRdb's table, derived via immunoSEQ multiplex PCR, lists solely in-frame clones and lacks some. Here the sample spans about 380,000 clones, 90% to 98% being singletons. Sequences were obtained from memory CD8+ T cells sorted from blood. The receptors come from a man younger than 40 in good health. CDR3s include the opening cysteine and the closing phenylalanine or tryptophan. The D gene is left open where the match is weak. Some rows mark clone size as missing; the rest say once, few, many or name a class of expanded clone.

clone size	V gene	D gene	CDR3 protein
-	TRBV5-1	TRBD2	CASSLNARLAGASYEQYF
-	TRBV27	-	CASSLVRAGVDEEQFF
-	TRBV4-1	-	CASSQVSGRNEQFF
-	TRBV30	-	CAWTAQETQYF
-	TRBV28	-	CASNSAAYEQYF
-	TRBV10-3	-	CAIRQGENYGYTF
-	TRBV28	TRBD1	CASRTKDRARTEAFF
-	TRBV11-2	TRBD1	CASSLRDRAVTEAFF
-	TRBV6-5	TRBD1	CASSLDRGSLYEQYF
-	TRBV19	-	CASSLFRQPQHF
-	TRBV28	-	CASSFAALYTEAFF
-	TRBV6-6	-	CASSYREQYF
-	TRBV11-2	-	CASSSAPLRGETQYF
-	TRBV11-2	-	CASSLAHYGYTF
once	TRBV6-1	TRBD2	CASKLSSGREGEQFF
-	TRBV6-1	TRBD1	CASSVARGQSNQPQHF
-	TRBV30	-	CAWRAVYGYTF
-	TRBV6-6	-	CASSYSTTRPMDIQYF
-	TRBV5-4	-	CASSLGGDGAFF
-	TRBV9	TRBD2	CASSPNPAPASGLIEQYF
once	TRBV7-9	TRBD2	CASMGLAGGRRTDTQYF
once	TRBV5-5	-	CASSLTSQETQYF
-	TRBV10-3	TRBD1	CAISDRDRAYEQYF
-	TRBV20-1	-	CSARRGGQFF
once	TRBV28	-	CASSPQYRGTFSNQPQHF
few	TRBV4-1	-	CASSQAPAGFNEKLFF
-	TRBV27	-	CASSLAAETLVHTQYF
-	TRBV11-2	TRBD2	CASSLDRGLAEIQYF
-	TRBV5-1	-	CASSGDGSGTQHF
-	TRBV19	-	CASRGIHEQYF
-	TRBV19	-	CASSVADSYGYTF
-	TRBV5-1	-	CASSFDRGDNEQFF
-	TRBV4-1	TRBD1	CASSRGQGPLSGANVLTF
-	TRBV5-1	-	CASSLGSPTDTQYF
-	TRBV5-1	TRBD1	CASSLQGVYYGYTF
once	TRBV6-5	-	CASSYSFLVGNEQFF
-	TRBV9	-	CASSALKRGELFF
-	TRBV27	-	CASSPYSNQPQHF
-	TRBV5-5	TRBD1	CASSHGDRSSQPQHF
once	TRBV19	-	CASIRADTQYF
-	TRBV18	-	CASSPQRSFGSQETQYF
-	TRBV6-1	-	CASGFINTEAFF
-	TRBV13	-	CASSRQNGIDEQFF
-	TRBV4-1	-	CASSQDPSTDTQYF
-	TRBV6-5	TRBD2	CASSYLAGAYEQYF
-	TRBV5-1	TRBD2	CASSVPGLAGPNTYEQYF
-	TRBV6-5	TRBD1	CASSPDRGKPYEQYF
-	TRBV7-2	-	CASSLMANYGYTF
-	TRBV5-1	-	CASSLGQLPTNEKLFF
-	TRBV28	TRBD2	CASSSSGRGYEQYF
-	TRBV23-1	-	CASSPVGCGNTIYF
-	TRBV28	TRBD2	CASRPLAGVWYEQYF
-	TRBV28	-	CASSLMAGVGEQYF
-	TRBV2	-	CATLSLSGNTIYF
-	TRBV7-9	TRBD2	CASSSREGSGRYSYEQYF
few	TRBV5-1	-	CASSSDYEQYF
-	TRBV4-2	-	CASSQGDVYSQHF
-	TRBV27	TRBD2	CASSSGLGYEQYF
-	TRBV28	TRBD2	CASNRGGSSTETQYF
once	TRBV19	-	CASSIGQASNQPQHF